This TCR beta chain was sequenced for a study of T cell responses to AZD1222 COVID-19 vaccine. Overall study findings and caveats: Clonal diversity was possibly underestimated, and white British individuals and females predominated among donors. Nearly half of spike-specific TCRs reportedly go after variant regions that carry no mutations. Spike-specific TCR breadth rose after two AZD1222 doses, and depth rose as well.

The table came from immunoSEQ multiplex PCR; TCRdb's copy has only in-frame clones and leaves some out. The repertoire holds fewer than 150,000 clones, roughly 92% seen once, with about 10% in the top ten. The analysis combined second doses at about 4 or about 12 weeks. The ends lost 2 bases at V and 2 bases at J; junction bases unmatched: 6. Germline-derived CDR1 and CDR2 are PRHDT and FYEKMQ (reference sequence). The CDR3 is 16 amino acids. Note on this clone: What it binds is unknown.

The sequence was obtained from an adult who received the AZD1222 COVID-19 vaccine. The chain employs TRBV13 and TRBJ2-7; the match to TRBD2 covers 10 bases. The material sequenced was peripheral blood, taken 28 days after the second AZD1222 dose. The CDR3, as DNA: TGTGCCAGCAGCTTAAATCCACTAGCGGGGACCTACGAGCAGTACTTC. This gives the protein CASSLNPLAGTYEQYF.